These 26 T cell receptor beta chains originate from one sample sequenced in a study of human T cells and chemical hapten exposure. TCRdb reprocessed the RACE reads with MiXCR, giving one entry per CDR3 protein. The repertoire holds 100,000 or so distinct CDR3 sequences, nearly 35% seen once, with more than 2.5% in the top ten. Time point denoted: patch test 3, about 24 weeks after DPC sensitization. Documented treatment: therapeutic diphenylcyclopropenone sensitization with weekly scalp DPC. Sequenced material: whole blood, taken in connection with sensitization to the hapten diphenylcyclopropenone (DPC). The origin of the receptors is a man in his forties with alopecia areata. Some clones in this sample may be carry-over from other donors' samples.

This clonotype was seen many times. This chain links TRBV6-2 or TRBV6-3 with TRBJ2-7; D is unresolved. Germline-derived CDR1 and CDR2 are MNHEY and SVGEGT. The CDR3 covers 11 residues. Trimming stripped 6 bases from V and 7 bases from J, with 10 bases between. CDR3 loop: CASSPAMEQYF. CDR3 in DNA: TGTGCCAGCAGCCCGGCGATGGAGCAGTACTTC.

The V gene is TRBV5-1, the J gene TRBJ2-5, with TRBD2 matching over 7 bases. Germline loops: CDR1 SGHRS, CDR2 YFSETQ. The V and J ends lost 1 base and 4 bases, in that order; junction bases with no gene match: 10. This CDR3 is built from 16 residues. CDR3 residues: CASSLTGLEGTETQYF. DNA of the CDR3: TGCGCCAGCAGCTTGACTGGACTAGAAGGGACAGAGACCCAGTACTTC.

In its sample, this clonotype was seen a few times. This sequence joins TRBV27 and TRBJ1-5; 8 positions match TRBD1. The CDR3 length is 14 residues. From germline, CDR1 is MNHEY and CDR2 SMNVEV (reference sequence). Unmatched junction bases numbered 7, after V lost 6 bases and J lost 6 bases. The CDR3 here is CASRHTGGAQPQHF. CDR3 sequence (DNA): TGTGCCAGCAGACATACAGGGGGAGCTCAGCCCCAGCATTTT.

This clonotype was seen a few times. V usage is TRBV2 and J usage is TRBJ2-1; no firm D call. CDR3 length: 13 amino acids. Trimming stripped 5 bases from V and 5 bases from J, with 10 bases between. The germline V gene has CDR1 SNHLY and CDR2 FYNNEI. The CDR3 protein is CASSLRANNEQFF. CDR3 nucleotide sequence: TGTGCCAGCAGTCTACGGGCCAACAATGAGCAGTTCTTC.

This rearrangement joins TRBV21-1 to TRBJ2-2; the table's TRBD2 call for D was not verified on the DNA. TRBV21-1 is a recognized pseudogene. This CDR3 is built from 20 residues. The CDR3 nucleotides read TGTGCCAGCAGCAAACCGATGAGACTAGCGGGAGGGCCCGGCACCGGGGAGCTGTTTTTT. Encoded protein: CASSKPMRLAGGPGTGELFF.

V usage is TRBV6-1 and J usage is TRBJ2-7; the match to TRBD2 covers 12 bases. J was trimmed by 7 bases and V by 2 bases; bases with no gene match: 6. This CDR3 is built from 15 residues. In germline, CDR1 is MNHNS, CDR2 SASEGT. The CDR3 reads CASSEPPSGRGEQYF. The CDR3 nucleotides read TGTGCCAGCAGTGAACCCCCTAGCGGGAGGGGTGAGCAGTACTTC.

The V gene is TRBV6-5, the J gene TRBJ1-1; D may be TRBD1 (6 bases). Germline V gives CDR1 MNHEY, CDR2 SVGAGI. The CDR3 runs 14 residues. The V end lost 0 bases, the J end lost 3 bases, and 8 bases lay between the germline ends. The CDR3 nucleotides read TGTGCCAGCAGTTACTCACAGGGATACACTGAAGCTTTCTTT. Encoded protein: CASSYSQGYTEAFF.

This clonotype was detected only a few times. The rearrangement links TRBV3-1 to TRBJ1-4; 9 nucleotides align to TRBD1. The CDR3 is made up of 17 amino acids. Germline loops: CDR1 LGHDT, CDR2 YNNKEL (reference sequence). Trimming at V came to 1 base and at J to 3 bases, leaving 6 bases not matched to a gene. CDR3 DNA: TGTGCCAGCAGCCAAGTACGCGGGACAGGGTCTAATGAAAAACTGTTTTTT. Translated: CASSQVRGTGSNEKLFF.

The chain carries TRBV5-4 and TRBJ1-5; weak D call: TRBD1 (6 bases). The CDR3 runs 13 residues. Germline assignment: CDR1 SGHNT and CDR2 YYREEE (reference sequence). Trimming cost V 1 base and J 4 bases, with 6 bases left between them. CDR3 sequence (DNA): TGTGCCAGCAGCTTGCAGGGGAATCAGCCCCAGCATTTT. The encoded protein is CASSLQGNQPQHF.

This chain links TRBV28 with TRBJ2-4; TRBD2 aligns across 7 bases. Germline V gene sequence: CDR1 MDHEN, CDR2 SYDVKM. V lost 6 bases to trimming and J lost 0 bases; unmatched junction nucleotides: 14. The CDR3 has 18 residues. The CDR3 protein is CASSPYWGGDLAKNIQYF. CDR3 nucleotides: TGTGCCAGCAGCCCATATTGGGGAGGGGATTTAGCCAAAAACATTCAGTACTTC.

This clonotype was picked up a small number of times. The chain carries TRBV12-3 or TRBV12-4 and TRBJ2-3, with a tentative D call TRBD2 (5 bases). This CDR3 is 14 amino acids long. V lost 5 bases and J 2 bases, leaving 11 bases between the germline ends. DNA for the CDR3: TGTGCCAGCAGTCTCGGACTGACCACAGATACGCAGTATTTT. This encodes CASSLGLTTDTQYF.

This chain uses TRBV6-1 with TRBJ1-5, with TRBD1 identical over 7 bases. V lost 2 bases to trimming and J lost 6 bases; unmatched junction nucleotides: 7. The CDR3 extends over 15 amino acids. Germline loops: CDR1 MNHNS, CDR2 SASEGT. CDR3 nucleotides: TGTGCCAGCAGTGAATGGCGCAGGGGGGCTCAGCCCCAGCATTTT. It yields the protein CASSEWRRGAQPQHF.

The CDR3 DNA sequence: TGTGCCTGGAGTGTCGGTCAGGGGAATCAGCCCCAGCATTTT. Translated: CAWSVGQGNQPQHF. The rearrangement joins TRBV30 to TRBJ1-5, with a possible D match to TRBD1 (6 bases). V shed 0 bases and J shed 4 bases, with 10 bases lying between them. The CDR3 contains 14 residues. Per the germline V gene, CDR1 is GTSNPN and CDR2 is SVGIG (reference sequence).

V gene TRBV20-1 combines with J gene TRBJ1-4; tentative D call: TRBD1 (5 bases). This CDR3 is built from 14 residues. Looked up from germline, CDR1 is DFQATT and CDR2 is SNEGSKA (reference sequence). Trimming removed 4 bases from V and 0 bases from J, with 9 bases in between. Here the CDR3 reads CSATPGTTNEKLFF. The CDR3 region has the DNA TGCAGTGCTACCCCAGGGACAACTAATGAAAAACTGTTTTTT.

This chain uses TRBV6-5 with TRBJ2-2; no reliable D call. V was shortened by 4 bases and J by 0 bases, with 3 bases between the two germline ends. CDR1 and CDR2 (germline): MNHEY, SVGAGI. The CDR3 length is 13 residues. In DNA, the CDR3 is TGTGCCAGCAGTTTATCGAACACCGGGGAGCTGTTTTTT. Protein: CASSLSNTGELFF.

This clonotype was found a few times. The chain joins TRBV12-3 or TRBV12-4 to TRBJ2-4; TRBD2 matches at 14 bases. J was trimmed by 9 bases and V by 6 bases; bases with no gene match: 7. CDR3 size: 15 residues. CDR3 residues: CASSSGLAGVSIQYF. DNA of the CDR3: TGTGCCAGCAGCTCGGGACTAGCGGGAGTTAGCATTCAGTACTTC.

The genes are TRBV27 and TRBJ2-3; no clear D gene. Trimming left V 1 base short and J 4 bases short, with 6 bases between. This CDR3 is built from 13 residues. The germline V gene has CDR1 MNHEY and CDR2 SMNVEV (reference sequence). In nucleotides, the CDR3 is TGTGCCAGCAGTTTATTTTCGGCAGATACGCAGTATTTT. It yields the protein CASSLFSADTQYF.

J is TRBJ2-7 and V is TRBV7-2; the match to TRBD1 covers 8 bases. The ends lost 6 bases at V and 6 bases at J; junction bases unmatched: 10. The CDR3 spans 14 residues. Per the germline V gene, CDR1 is SGHTA and CDR2 is FQGNSA. For the CDR3, the DNA is TGTGCCAGCAGTGTCGGACAGGGACCAGGCGAGCAGTACTTC. Translation gives CASSVGQGPGEQYF.

This chain uses TRBV28 with TRBJ2-5, with 10 bases fitting TRBD2. J gave up 3 bases and V 3 bases, and 4 bases lay outside the gene matches. This CDR3 is 15 amino acids long. The V gene's germline CDR1 is MDHEN and CDR2 SYDVKM. CDR3 sequence (DNA): TGTGCCAGCAGTTTGCTAGGGACTAGCGAAGAGACCCAGTACTTC. It translates to CASSLLGTSEETQYF.

The V call is TRBV7-2, the J call TRBJ2-7; D gene unclear. The ends were cut back, 5 bases at V and 6 bases at J, with 8 bases in the middle. The CDR3 is made up of 11 amino acids. CDR1 and CDR2 (germline): SGHTA, FQGNSA. The CDR3 bases are TGTGCCAGCAGCCCGCACTTCGAGCAGTACTTC. Protein: CASSPHFEQYF.

This clonotype has only one observation. This chain joins TRBV5-1 and TRBJ2-3; D gene uncertain. This CDR3 is 15 amino acids long. Trimming took off 0 bases at V and 0 bases at J, with 8 bases between the two ends. The V gene's germline CDR1 is SGHRS and CDR2 YFSETQ. CDR3 sequence (DNA): TGCGCCAGCAGCTTGGCGGGTTCTAGCACAGATACGCAGTATTTT. Protein: CASSLAGSSTDTQYF.

This chain uses TRBV6-2 or TRBV6-3 with TRBJ1-5; D is ambiguous. Germline V lookup: CDR1 MNHEY, CDR2 SVGEGT. The CDR3 is made up of 14 amino acids. V lost 0 bases and J lost 5, with 8 bases in between. CDR3 in DNA: TGTGCCAGCAGTTACTCGAAGGGAGATCAGCCCCAGCATTTT. Protein sequence: CASSYSKGDQPQHF.

The rearrangement uses TRBV29-1 and TRBJ2-7, with 9 nucleotides matching TRBD1. CDR1 is SQVTM and CDR2 is ANQGSEA in the germline V gene. Trimming took 4 bases from V and 6 from J; bases not matched to a gene: 13. The CDR3 has 15 amino acids. The CDR3 loop is CSVGAAGTGISEQYV. The CDR3 nucleotides read TGCAGCGTTGGGGCCGCCGGGACAGGGATAAGCGAGCAGTACGTC.

The chain couples TRBV11-2 to TRBJ2-2; 8 bases match TRBD2. This CDR3 comprises 17 residues. Germline V gene lookup returns CDR1 SGHAT and CDR2 FQNNGV. V shed 2 bases, J shed 6 bases, and the junction held 11 bases outside the gene matches. CDR3 in DNA: TGTGCCAGCAGCTTATTTCCAGCGGGAGAAATGGCCGGGGAGCTGTTTTTT. Translating gives CASSLFPAGEMAGELFF.

The genes are TRBV3-1 and TRBJ2-5, with D hard to call. Trimming removed 0 bases at V and 5 bases at J, with 4 bases between. The CDR3 spans 12 residues. CDR1 is LGHDT, CDR2 YNNKEL, per germline (reference sequence). This CDR3 reads CASSQDLETQYF. CDR3 nucleotide sequence: TGTGCCAGCAGCCAAGATCTGGAGACCCAGTACTTC.

The V and J genes are TRBV10-3 and TRBJ2-3; TRBD2 matches 10 bases. Germline V gene sequence: CDR1 ENHRY, CDR2 SYGVKD. The CDR3 consists of 15 residues. V shed 6 bases and J 3 bases; nucleotides not matched to a gene: 6. CDR3 amino acids: CAISLSSGRTDTQYF. DNA for the CDR3: TGTGCCATCAGCCTTTCTAGCGGGAGAACAGATACGCAGTATTTT.